This entry lists 29 T cell receptor beta chains sequenced from one sample in a study of blood T cell repertoires in COVID-19 (dated by TCRdb to about 2020). Receptor amplification or capture employed the immunoSEQ multiplex PCR assay. TCRdb retrieved this table from immuneACCESS and kept in-frame rearrangements only. Not all clones are present; in checked studies, unresolved V genes account for under half, and no reason is known for the remainder. Within this sample are about 130,000 clones, with roughly 83% of them counted one time only. Under 15% of the sample is held by the ten biggest clonotypes. The sample consisted of peripheral blood. These receptors were collected from a woman aged 25 to 39 who had recovered from COVID-19.

The chain joins TRBV13 to TRBJ2-7; 10 positions match TRBD1. This CDR3 has 15 residues. Germline-derived CDR1 and CDR2 are PRHDT and FYEKMQ (reference sequence). V was clipped by 5 bases and J by 5 bases; unmatched bases: 9. The CDR3 region is CASSHTGTGEHEQYF. The CDR3 DNA follows: TGTGCCAGCAGCCACACCGGGACAGGGGAACACGAGCAGTACTTC.

The V and J genes are TRBV25-1 and TRBJ2-1, with 7 bases matching TRBD2. The CDR3 runs to 13 residues. Germline CDR1 is MGHDK and CDR2 is SYGVNS. V shed 6 bases and J 8 bases; nucleotides not matched to a gene: 7. The CDR3 reads CASRAPGRDEQFF. CDR3 nucleotide sequence: TGTGCCAGCAGGGCCCCGGGGAGGGATGAGCAGTTCTTC.

The chain combines TRBV11-3 with TRBJ2-3, with TRBD1 matching 12 bases. Germline V gives CDR1 SGHNT, CDR2 YENEEA. J gave up 5 bases and V 9 bases, and 3 bases lay outside the gene matches. This CDR3 has 13 amino acids. As DNA, the CDR3 is TGTGCCAGTGGGACAGGGGGCGGAGATACGCAGTATTTT. Its translation: CASGTGGGDTQYF. Supplemented by reference TRBV11-3 and TRBJ2-3, the full variable domain reads EAGVVQSPRYKIIEKKQPVAFWCNPISGHNTLYWYLQNLGQGPELLIRYENEEAVDDSQLPKDRFSAERLKGVDSTLKIQPAELGDSAVYLCASGTGGGDTQYFGPGTRLTVL.

The CDR3 DNA reads TGTGCCAGTAGTACACGGACAGGGGTTCCTTTTAACGAGCAGTACTTC. Amino acid sequence: CASSTRTGVPFNEQYF. This chain links TRBV19 with TRBJ2-7; the match to TRBD1 covers 9 bases. CDR1 is LNHDA and CDR2 is SQIVND in the germline V gene (reference sequence). The CDR3 is made up of 16 amino acids. V shed 4 bases, J shed 5 bases, and the junction held 12 bases outside the gene matches.

V is TRBV10-1 and J is TRBJ2-2; 7 nucleotides match TRBD1. Germline-derived CDR1 and CDR2 are WNHNN and SYGVQD (reference sequence). V lost 2 bases and J lost 7; bases outside the gene matches: 7. This CDR3 region has 15 residues. CDR3 sequence: CASSEQRQGRGELFF. In DNA, the CDR3 is TGCGCCAGCAGTGAGCAGAGACAGGGACGCGGGGAGCTGTTTTTT.

The table lists this clone with a few counts. The chain employs TRBV7-9 and TRBJ2-5; TRBD2 matches at 9 bases. The CDR3 is 18 residues long. The ends lost 3 bases at V and 5 bases at J; junction bases unmatched: 16. Looked up from germline, CDR1 is SEHNR and CDR2 is FQNEAQ (reference sequence). The CDR3 DNA reads TGTGCCAGCAGCTTCCTAGTAGCGGGAGTGAGGGGCCGGGAGACCCAGTACTTC. Translation gives CASSFLVAGVRGRETQYF. The whole variable domain, filled in from reference TRBV7-9 and TRBJ2-5, reads DTGVSQNPRHKITKRGQNVTFRCDPISEHNRLYWYRQTLGQGPEFLTYFQNEAQLEKSRLLSDRFSAERPKGSFSTLEIQRTEQGDSAMYLCASSFLVAGVRGRETQYFGPGTRLLVL.

This clone has only one observation. This chain uses TRBV6-5 with TRBJ2-1, with a possible D match to TRBD1 (6 bases). V was shortened by 11 bases and J by 7 bases, with 18 bases between the two germline ends. Germline CDR1 and CDR2: MNHEY and SVGAGI. The CDR3 is 13 amino acids. The CDR3 loop is CAGSEYRANEQFF. In nucleotides, the CDR3 is TGTGCCGGATCCGAATACAGGGCAAATGAGCAGTTCTTC.

The V call is TRBV29-1, the J call TRBJ1-2; a weak D match, TRBD1 (6 bases). The germline V gene encodes CDR1 SQVTM and CDR2 ANQGSEA. Trimming removed 5 bases from V and 3 bases from J, with 16 bases in between. The CDR3 runs to 14 residues. This CDR3 is CSVPATPGDYGYTF. The CDR3 DNA reads TGCAGCGTTCCCGCCACTCCAGGGGACTATGGCTACACCTTC.

The chain uses TRBV7-9 and TRBJ2-1, with 7 bases aligning to TRBD2. This CDR3 comprises 15 residues. Germline-derived CDR1 and CDR2 are SEHNR and FQNEAQ (reference sequence). The J segment lost 4 bases and the V segment lost 8 bases, leaving 11 bases of the junction unmatched. The CDR3 reads CASGRGGGPYNEQFF. The CDR3 bases are TGTGCCAGCGGGAGGGGTGGCGGACCTTACAATGAGCAGTTCTTC.

The chain couples TRBV27 to TRBJ2-7; D not certain. The CDR3 covers 14 residues. Trimming cost V 2 bases and J 2 bases, with 10 bases left between them. CDR1 is MNHEY and CDR2 is SMNVEV in the germline V gene (reference sequence). As DNA, the CDR3 is TGTGCCAGCAGTTTAGGCCCTGGTACCTACGAGCAGTACTTC. This codes for CASSLGPGTYEQYF.

This clone was detected only a few times. CDR3 residues: CASSPGQGRRGNQPQHF. The CDR3 nucleotides are TGTGCCAGCTCACCCGGACAGGGCCGAAGGGGCAATCAGCCCCAGCATTTT. This chain links TRBV18 with TRBJ1-5; 8 bases line up with TRBD1. CDR3 length: 17 amino acids. From germline, CDR1 is KGHSH and CDR2 LQKENI. The J segment lost 2 bases and the V segment lost 3 bases, leaving 9 bases of the junction unmatched.

The chain employs TRBV29-1 and TRBJ2-1; D may be TRBD2 (5 bases). The germline V gene has CDR1 SQVTM and CDR2 ANQGSEA. The CDR3 loop spans 17 amino acids. Trimming removed 1 base from V and 0 bases from J, with 16 bases in between. For the CDR3, the DNA is TGCAGCGTTGAAGGGTCCCCCCAGCGGAGCTCCTACAATGAGCAGTTCTTC. It yields the protein CSVEGSPQRSSYNEQFF.

There are a few counts of this clone. The chain uses TRBV6-5 and TRBJ2-1; TRBD2 matches 12 bases. The V gene's germline CDR1 is MNHEY and CDR2 SVGAGI. V gave up 4 bases and J gave up 4 bases; unmatched junction bases: 2. The CDR3 contains 15 residues. DNA for the CDR3: TGTGCCAGCAGTTTTACTAGCGGGAGGTACAATGAGCAGTTCTTC. Its protein product is CASSFTSGRYNEQFF.

The J gene is TRBJ2-7, the V gene TRBV20-1, with D perhaps matching TRBD2 (6 bases). Trimming left V 3 bases short and J 5 bases short, with 17 bases between. Germline V CDR1 and CDR2: DFQATT, SNEGSKA (reference sequence). This CDR3 is built from 14 residues. The CDR3 protein is CSASDSASVHEQYF. The CDR3 DNA follows: TGCAGTGCTAGTGATTCGGCTAGCGTCCACGAGCAGTACTTC.

This clone was detected only once. V and J are TRBV12-5 and TRBJ2-3; 12 positions agree with TRBD2. CDR1 and CDR2 (germline): LGHNT, FRNRAP. V shed 6 bases and J 3 bases; nucleotides not matched to a gene: 4. There are 15 residues in the CDR3. The CDR3 is CASGLTSGGTDTQYF. Written as DNA, the CDR3 is TGTGCTAGTGGCCTGACTAGCGGGGGAACAGATACGCAGTATTTT.

This clone was picked up a small number of times. The rearrangement links TRBV5-1 to TRBJ1-6; possibly TRBD1 for D (6 bases). CDR1 is SGHRS, CDR2 YFSETQ, per germline. V lost 4 bases and J lost 7, with 15 bases in between. This CDR3 contains 15 residues. The DNA of the CDR3 is TGCGCCAGCAGCGGCACACAGGGCGGCAATTCACCCCTCCACTTT. Protein sequence: CASSGTQGGNSPLHF.

The CDR3 DNA reads TGTGCCACCAGCAGAGATTCGCGGACAGGGACAAACTACGAGCAGTACTTC. It yields the protein CATSRDSRTGTNYEQYF. The chain combines TRBV15 with TRBJ2-7; the match to TRBD1 covers 8 bases. With 0 bases clipped from V and 3 bases from J, the junction kept 10 bases outside the gene matches. Germline CDR1 reads LNHNV; CDR2 reads YYDKDF (reference sequence). The CDR3 contains 17 residues.

V gene TRBV6-2 or TRBV6-3 combines with J gene TRBJ2-7, with 13 nucleotides matching TRBD2. The V and J ends lost 5 bases and 4 bases, in that order; junction bases with no gene match: 14. CDR3 length equals 18 residues. Germline-derived CDR1 and CDR2 are MNHEY and SVGEGT. Written as DNA, the CDR3 is TGTGCCAGCAGTGGGGCCATCCGGACTAGCGGGAGTGTGTACGAGCAGTACTTC. This gives the protein CASSGAIRTSGSVYEQYF.

V usage is TRBV5-1 and J usage is TRBJ2-1, with 10 bases identical to TRBD2. Germline lookup yields CDR1 SGHRS and CDR2 YFSETQ. The trim removed 0 bases at V and 4 bases at J, leaving 7 bases unmatched. CDR3 length: 17 amino acids. This chain's CDR3 is CASSLGLTSGTYNEQFF. Here the CDR3 DNA reads TGCGCCAGCAGCTTGGGGCTAACTAGCGGGACGTACAATGAGCAGTTCTTC.

V and J are TRBV11-2 and TRBJ2-1; 8 nucleotides align to TRBD2. In germline, CDR1 is SGHAT, CDR2 FQNNGV. The CDR3 is made up of 15 amino acids. V dropped 6 bases and J dropped 12; count of bases not matched to a gene: 16. CDR3 DNA: TGTGCCAGCAGGGACCGGGGGGGCAAAGATTATGGGCAGTTCTTC. Translating gives CASRDRGGKDYGQFF.

The gene calls are TRBV5-4 and TRBJ1-2; D not resolved. Germline loops: CDR1 SGHNT, CDR2 YYREEE (reference sequence). The CDR3 runs to 14 residues. V was trimmed by 0 bases and J by 4 bases, leaving 10 bases between them. The CDR3 nucleotides are TGTGCCAGCAGCTTGGCGAATCGGGTCTATGGCTACACCTTC. Translating gives CASSLANRVYGYTF.

This sequence joins TRBV27 and TRBJ2-7, with 10 nucleotides matching TRBD2. CDR1 MNHEY and CDR2 SMNVEV come from the germline V gene (reference sequence). Losses at the gene ends were 5 bases for V and 3 bases for J; bases not matched to a gene: 7. This CDR3 contains 15 residues. CDR3: CASSTRLAGYYEQYF. The CDR3 DNA sequence: TGTGCCAGCAGTACCCGACTAGCGGGCTACTACGAGCAGTACTTC.

The chain has TRBV4-2 and TRBJ1-2, with TRBD1 matching over 9 bases. After removal of 1 base from V and 5 bases from J, the junction contained 2 bases not matched to a gene. Germline-derived CDR1 and CDR2 are LGHNA and YNFKEQ. This CDR3 spans 14 amino acids. The DNA for the CDR3 is TGTGCCAGCAGCCAAGGGACAGGGGAGTATGGCTACACCTTC. Encoded protein: CASSQGTGEYGYTF.

The chain combines TRBV5-6 with TRBJ2-1, with TRBD1 matching over 8 bases. Trimming at V came to 4 bases and at J to 10 bases, leaving 16 bases not matched to a gene. The germline CDR1 and CDR2 sequences are SGHDT and YYEEEE. CDR3 length equals 16 residues. DNA of the CDR3: TGTGCCAGCAGCGGCGGCACAGGGGGATATGGCCTCGAGCAGTTCTTC. Its translation is CASSGGTGGYGLEQFF.

This sequence joins TRBV20-1 and TRBJ1-1; D ambiguous. The germline V and J ends were trimmed by 3 bases and 0 bases, with 2 bases remaining between them. The CDR3 spans 11 residues. In germline, CDR1 is DFQATT, CDR2 SNEGSKA (reference sequence). The CDR3 DNA is TGCAGTGCTAGCTTGAACACTGAAGCTTTCTTT. Its translation is CSASLNTEAFF.

This clone has a single count. This chain uses TRBV19 with TRBJ2-7, with 7 bases aligning to TRBD1. The CDR3 consists of 16 residues. Per germline, CDR1 LNHDA and CDR2 SQIVND (reference sequence). The ends lost 6 bases at V and 0 bases at J; junction bases unmatched: 11. CDR3 nucleotide sequence: TGTGCCAGTAGGGCAAGTGGGGACAGTCTCTCCTACGAGCAGTACTTC. It translates to CASRASGDSLSYEQYF.

The V gene is TRBV10-3, the J gene TRBJ1-2, with a tentative D call TRBD1 (6 bases). CDR3 length: 15 amino acids. The V gene's germline CDR1 is ENHRY and CDR2 SYGVKD. V dropped 0 bases and J dropped 7 bases, with 15 bases sitting between them. CDR3 coding DNA: TGTGCCATCAGTGAGTCCGGCAGGGGTCAGCCTGGCTACACCTTC. Translation gives CAISESGRGQPGYTF.

The CDR3 is CASSPGSALSYNEQFF. The CDR3 DNA is TGTGCCAGCAGCCCCGGGAGCGCCCTCTCCTACAATGAGCAGTTCTTC. This chain joins TRBV11-2 and TRBJ2-1, with D maybe TRBD2 (6 bases). Germline CDR1 reads SGHAT; CDR2 reads FQNNGV. Trimming shortened V by 5 bases and J by 0 bases, and 14 bases separated the two germline ends. CDR3 length: 16 amino acids.

A few counts support this clone. The rearrangement uses TRBV6-5 and TRBJ2-1; the D is unclear. Germline CDR1 and CDR2: MNHEY and SVGAGI. Trimming removed 4 bases from V and 12 bases from J, with 13 bases in between. The CDR3 contains 12 residues. CDR3 sequence: CASSSTDRRQFF. The CDR3 nucleotides read TGTGCCAGCAGTTCGACCGACCGGAGGCAGTTCTTC.